This TCR beta chain appears in the sequencing data of a study of patients and donors after allogeneic stem cell transplantation. From the RT-PCR reads, TCRdb called clonotypes with MiXCR, one entry per CDR3 protein. The repertoire consists of about 200,000 distinct CDR3 sequences, with roughly two fifths occurring once and the leading ten covering approximately 10%. The V gene's germline CDR1 is SGHTA and CDR2 FQGNSA. Trimming took off 1 base at V and 1 base at J, with 10 bases between the two ends. This CDR3 has 15 amino acids. This chain uses TRBV7-2 with TRBJ1-1; D is unresolved. The clonotype originates from a human donor who was either an allogeneic HSCT recipient or a stem cell or donor lymphocyte infusion donor (not recorded which). It is not recorded whose cells these are; they may come from a transplant donor. Sequencing was carried out using blood, either unsorted or a sorted T cell fraction (not recorded which). The chain's CDR3 is CASSLVTTTNTEAFF. The CDR3 coding sequence is TGTGCCAGCAGCTTAGTTACGACCACGAACACTGAAGCTTTCTTT.